The entry below describes one TCR beta chain. The antigen is undetermined. This entry belongs to a study of T cell repertoires in cytomegalovirus infection. Study observations and caveats: Cumulative frequency (of public TCR beta family members) identified carriers of CMV plus the relevant HLA.

V was cut by 6 bases and J by 0 bases, with 8 bases left in between. The CDR3 has 13 residues. TCRdb redid the calling of the reads with MiXCR, one entry per CDR3 protein. The table has under 300,000 distinct CDR3 sequences, 15% to 20% seen once. Sequencing was done on a sample of CD8+ T cells from PBMCs. The chain carries TRBV12-3 or TRBV12-4 and TRBJ1-1; D remains unclear. This TCR came from a human donor in good health (CMV status not recorded). Some clones in this sample may be carry-over from other donors' samples. CDR3 bases: TGTGCCAGCAGACTGATGATGAACACTGAAGCTTTCTTT. Translating it yields CASRLMMNTEAFF.